This T cell receptor (beta chain) was retrieved from a study of blood T cell repertoires in COVID-19. For the study at large: Sites across the United States, Italy and Spain contributed samples from acute and convalescent COVID-19.

Repertoires were generated with immunoSEQ multiplex PCR, while TCRdb's copy carries only in-frame clones and drops some. This table has 70,000 or so clones, roughly 85% appearing once. With 1 base removed from V and 1 base from J, the gap between germline ends came to 7 bases. Germline V gene data show CDR1 as MGHRA and CDR2 as YSYEKL. The CDR3 is 15 amino acids. Sequencing was performed on peripheral blood. This chain links TRBV4-1 with TRBJ2-2; D gene unclear. This receptor was obtained from a woman aged 80 or over with acute or convalescent COVID-19. The CDR3: CASSQGDKNTGELFF. CDR3 DNA sequence: TGCGCCAGCAGCCAAGGTGACAAGAACACCGGGGAGCTGTTTTTT.